What follows are 6 T cell receptor beta chains derived from one specimen sequenced in a study of blood T cell repertoires in COVID-19. Clones were sequenced by immunoSEQ multiplex PCR, and TCRdb holds only the in-frame ones, with some missing. The profile shows around 130,000 clones, about 86% of them singletons. The source material was PBMCs or T cells enriched from blood (not recorded which). These receptors were obtained from a man in his forties with acute COVID-19.

The chain couples TRBV6-2 or TRBV6-3 to TRBJ1-1; a weak D match, TRBD1 (5 bases). Per germline, CDR1 MNHEY and CDR2 SVGEGT. V lost 2 bases, J lost 1 base, and 8 bases lay in between. This CDR3 region has 14 residues. The CDR3 is CASSYPGWNTEAFF. The CDR3, as DNA: TGTGCCAGCAGTTACCCAGGGTGGAACACTGAAGCTTTCTTT.

The rearrangement links TRBV2 to TRBJ2-7; D call uncertain. Looked up from germline, CDR1 is SNHLY and CDR2 is FYNNEI. The CDR3 sequence is 14 residues long. Trimming took off 7 bases at V and 6 bases at J, with 19 bases between the two ends. DNA for the CDR3: TGTGCCAGCATCGGTCTGAATCTTGCCTCCGAGCAGTACTTC. Amino acids: CASIGLNLASEQYF.

This clone was detected only a few times. This sequence joins TRBV5-5 and TRBJ1-6, with 11 bases fitting TRBD1. Germline CDR1 SGHKS, CDR2 YYEKEE (reference sequence). V lost 0 bases to trimming and J lost 11 bases; unmatched junction nucleotides: 4. The CDR3 contains 15 residues. The CDR3 protein is CASSLVDRGQAPLHF. CDR3 DNA sequence: TGTGCCAGCAGCTTGGTGGACAGGGGGCAGGCACCCCTCCACTTT. The variable domain in full, with the rest retrieved from reference TRBV5-5 and TRBJ1-6, is DAGVTQSPTHLIKTRGQQVTLRCSPISGHKSVSWYQQVLGQGPQFIFQYYEKEERGRGNFPDRFSARQFPNYSSELNVNALLLGDSALYLCASSLVDRGQAPLHFGNGTRLTVT.

This clone was recorded many times. The chain employs TRBV6-5 and TRBJ1-4, with 10 bases fitting TRBD1. Losses at the gene ends were 10 bases for V and 3 bases for J; bases not matched to a gene: 5. Germline lookup yields CDR1 MNHEY and CDR2 SVGAGI. The CDR3 loop spans 14 amino acids. CDR3 sequence reads: CATSGTGANEKLFF. For the CDR3, the DNA is TGTGCCACCTCAGGGACAGGGGCTAATGAAAAACTGTTTTTT.

The chain recombines TRBV27 with TRBJ2-3; 7 positions agree with TRBD2. V lost 3 bases and J lost 4; bases outside the gene matches: 7. The CDR3 sequence is 15 residues long. CDR1 and CDR2 (germline): MNHEY, SMNVEV (reference sequence). The CDR3 nucleotides read TGTGCCAGCAGTTTCCCCTGGGGGGGTCCAGATACGCAGTATTTT. It translates to CASSFPWGGPDTQYF.

This chain joins TRBV6-5 and TRBJ2-3, with 7 bases identical to TRBD1. The CDR3 runs to 15 residues. Trimming removed 5 bases from V and 1 base from J; junction bases left unmatched: 6. CDR1 MNHEY and CDR2 SVGAGI come from the germline V gene. The DNA of the CDR3 is TGTGCCAGCAGTAGCCGACAGGGCCGCACAGATACGCAGTATTTT. Its protein is CASSSRQGRTDTQYF.